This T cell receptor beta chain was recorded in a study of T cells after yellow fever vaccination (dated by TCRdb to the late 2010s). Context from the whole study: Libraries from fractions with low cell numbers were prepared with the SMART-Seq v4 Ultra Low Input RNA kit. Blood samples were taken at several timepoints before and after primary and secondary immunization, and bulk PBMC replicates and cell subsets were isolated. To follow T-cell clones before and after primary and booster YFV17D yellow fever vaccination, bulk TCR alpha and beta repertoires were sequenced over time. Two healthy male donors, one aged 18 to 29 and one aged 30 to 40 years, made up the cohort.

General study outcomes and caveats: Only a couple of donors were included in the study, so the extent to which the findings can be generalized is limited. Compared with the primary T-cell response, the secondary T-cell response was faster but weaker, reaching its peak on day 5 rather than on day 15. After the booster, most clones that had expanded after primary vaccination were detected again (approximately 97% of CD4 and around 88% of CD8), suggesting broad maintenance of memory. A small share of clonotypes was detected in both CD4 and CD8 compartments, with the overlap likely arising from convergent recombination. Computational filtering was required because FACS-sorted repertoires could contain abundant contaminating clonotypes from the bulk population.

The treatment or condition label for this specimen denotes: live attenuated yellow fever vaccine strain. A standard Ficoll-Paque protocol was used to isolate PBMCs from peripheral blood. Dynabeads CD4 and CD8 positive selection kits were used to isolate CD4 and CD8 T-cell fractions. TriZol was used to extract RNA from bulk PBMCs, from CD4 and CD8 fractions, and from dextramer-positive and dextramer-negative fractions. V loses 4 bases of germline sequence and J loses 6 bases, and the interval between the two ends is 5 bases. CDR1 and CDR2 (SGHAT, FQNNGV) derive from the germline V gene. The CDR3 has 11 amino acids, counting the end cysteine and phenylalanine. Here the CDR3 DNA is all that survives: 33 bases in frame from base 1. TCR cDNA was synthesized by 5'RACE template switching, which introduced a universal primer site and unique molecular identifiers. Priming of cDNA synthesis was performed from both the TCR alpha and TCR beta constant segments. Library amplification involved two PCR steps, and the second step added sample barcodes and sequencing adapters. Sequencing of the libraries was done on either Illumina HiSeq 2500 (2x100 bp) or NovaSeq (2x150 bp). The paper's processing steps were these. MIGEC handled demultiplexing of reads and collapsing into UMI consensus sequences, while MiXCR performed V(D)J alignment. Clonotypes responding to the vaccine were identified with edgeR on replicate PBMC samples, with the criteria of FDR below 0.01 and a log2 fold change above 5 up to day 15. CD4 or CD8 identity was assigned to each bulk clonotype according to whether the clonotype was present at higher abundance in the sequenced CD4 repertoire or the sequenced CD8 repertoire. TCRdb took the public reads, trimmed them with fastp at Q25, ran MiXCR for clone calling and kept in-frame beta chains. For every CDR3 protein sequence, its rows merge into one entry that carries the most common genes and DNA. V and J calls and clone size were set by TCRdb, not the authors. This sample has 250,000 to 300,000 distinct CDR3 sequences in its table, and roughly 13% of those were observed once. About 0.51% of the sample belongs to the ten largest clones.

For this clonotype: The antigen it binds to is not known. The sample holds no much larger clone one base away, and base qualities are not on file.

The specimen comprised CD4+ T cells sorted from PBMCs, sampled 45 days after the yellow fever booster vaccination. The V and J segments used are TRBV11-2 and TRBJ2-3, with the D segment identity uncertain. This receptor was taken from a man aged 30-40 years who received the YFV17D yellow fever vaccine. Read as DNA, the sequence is TGTGCCAGCAGCTCGTGGGATACGCAGTATTTT. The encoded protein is CASSSWDTQYF.